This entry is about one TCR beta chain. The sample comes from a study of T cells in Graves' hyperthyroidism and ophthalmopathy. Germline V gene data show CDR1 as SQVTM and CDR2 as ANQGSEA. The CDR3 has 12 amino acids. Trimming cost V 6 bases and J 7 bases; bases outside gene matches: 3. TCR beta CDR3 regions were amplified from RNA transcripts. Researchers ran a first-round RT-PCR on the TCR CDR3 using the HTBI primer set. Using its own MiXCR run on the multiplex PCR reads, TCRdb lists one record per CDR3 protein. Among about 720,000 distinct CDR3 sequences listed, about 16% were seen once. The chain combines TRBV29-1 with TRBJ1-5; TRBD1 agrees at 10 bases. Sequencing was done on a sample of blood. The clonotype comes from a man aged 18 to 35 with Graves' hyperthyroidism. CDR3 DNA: TGCAGCGTCAGGACAGGGGGGCAGCCCCAGCATTTT. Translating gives CSVRTGGQPQHF.